These T cell receptor beta chains were read from a single sample in a study of blood T cell repertoires in COVID-19. Repertoires were generated with immunoSEQ multiplex PCR, while TCRdb's copy carries only in-frame clones and drops some. The sample has approximately 240,000 clones, about 83% seen once; the top ten hold over 4.5%. The specimen sequenced was peripheral blood. The receptors originated from a human donor in a cohort sampled during active COVID-19. Both conserved end residues are part of each CDR3. D genes are given only for firm matches. A clone size is listed for some rows: how often the clone was seen (once, few, many), or a class if it is expanded.

V gene	D gene	J gene	clone size	CDR3 DNA	CDR3 protein
TRBV2	TRBD1	TRBJ2-7	NA	TGTGCCAGCTCACGACAGGGGACCTACGAGCAGTACTTC	CASSRQGTYEQYF
TRBV6-5	NA	TRBJ1-1	NA	TGTGCCAGCAGAGCGACGGATGAAGCTTTCTTT	CASRATDEAFF
TRBV7-9	NA	TRBJ2-2	NA	TGTGCCAGCTCCCGCAGGGGCGGAACCGGGGAGCTGTTTTTT	CASSRRGGTGELFF
TRBV9	NA	TRBJ2-1	NA	TGTGCCAGCAGCGTAGATCGGGGGGCGGACAATGAGCAGTTCTTC	CASSVDRGADNEQFF
TRBV5-4	NA	TRBJ2-5	NA	TGTGCCAGCAGCTTGTACAGGTCCGAGGAGACCCAGTACTTC	CASSLYRSEETQYF
TRBV7-2	TRBD1	TRBJ1-4	NA	TGTGCCAGCAGCGCGGGACAGCGAGGTGAAAAACTGTTTTTT	CASSAGQRGEKLFF
TRBV5-1	TRBD1	TRBJ1-2	NA	TGCGCCAGCAGTTCGACAGGGCTTGGCTACACCTTC	CASSSTGLGYTF
TRBV2	NA	TRBJ2-3	NA	TGTGCCAGCAGCCAATCACGGGGGTCAACAGATACGCAGTATTTT	CASSQSRGSTDTQYF
TRBV7-3	NA	TRBJ2-3	NA	TGTGCCAGCAGCTCATCACTAGCAGATACGCAGTATTTT	CASSSSLADTQYF
TRBV6-5	NA	TRBJ2-5	NA	TGTGCCAGCAGTTACTTTCAGGGGTTTAGAGAGACCCAGTACTTC	CASSYFQGFRETQYF
TRBV11-2	TRBD1	TRBJ2-2	NA	TGTGCCAGCAGCTTAGTACAGGGGGCATTCGCCGGGGAGCTGTTTTTT	CASSLVQGAFAGELFF
TRBV5-1	TRBD1	TRBJ2-4	few	TGCGCCAGCAGCCCAGGACAGGGATCTATAGCCAAAAACATTCAGTACTTC	CASSPGQGSIAKNIQYF
TRBV6-5	TRBD1	TRBJ2-7	NA	TGTGCCAGCAGTAGCCCGGGACAGGGGATGGACGAGCAGTACTTC	CASSSPGQGMDEQYF
TRBV5-1	TRBD1	TRBJ2-2	NA	TGCGCCAGCAGCATGAGGACAGGGGGTAACACCGGGGAGCTGTTTTTT	CASSMRTGGNTGELFF
TRBV28	TRBD2	TRBJ2-3	NA	TGTGCCAGCAGTTTGCGGCGGGAGTACACAGATACGCAGTATTTT	CASSLRREYTDTQYF
TRBV7-2	NA	TRBJ2-4	NA	TGTGCCAGCAGCTTAGACCGGGGAGGCCAAAACATTCAGTACTTC	CASSLDRGGQNIQYF
TRBV5-8	NA	TRBJ1-3	NA	TGTGCCAGCAGCCCGGAGCGGGGTTTTGGAAACACCATATATTTT	CASSPERGFGNTIYF
TRBV28	NA	TRBJ2-3	NA	TGTGCCAGCAGACAGGGTGCTAATACGCAGTATTTT	CASRQGANTQYF
TRBV27	NA	TRBJ2-7	NA	TGTGCCAGCAGCCCCAGGGGGGACTCCTACGAGCAGTACTTC	CASSPRGDSYEQYF
TRBV19	NA	TRBJ2-7	NA	TGCACTCGAATAGAGGGGGACACCCCGTCCTACGAGCAGTACTTC	CTRIEGDTPSYEQYF
TRBV3-1/TRBV3-2	NA	TRBJ1-1	NA	TGTGCCAGCAGCCAAGATTTGGGCAGGGGCTGGGATGAAGCTTTCTTT	CASSQDLGRGWDEAFF
TRBV9	NA	TRBJ1-2	NA	TGTGCCAGCAGCGCAGGGCAGTCCTATGGCTACACCTTC	CASSAGQSYGYTF
TRBV21-1	NA	TRBJ2-7	NA	TGTGCCAGCAGCCAACACTTCGTGACAGGGGGCTCCTACGAGCAGTACTTC	CASSQHFVTGGSYEQYF
TRBV11-2	TRBD2	TRBJ2-7	NA	TGTGCCAGCAGCTTCAGCTTAGCGGGGGGGCTATACGAGCAGTACTTC	CASSFSLAGGLYEQYF
TRBV5-1	TRBD1	TRBJ2-3	NA	TGCGCCAGCTTCAGGGACAGGGCCACAGATACGCAGTATTTT	CASFRDRATDTQYF
TRBV19	NA	TRBJ2-7	once	TGTGCCAGTAGTATGTCCCCCCCGGGATACGAGCAGTACTTC	CASSMSPPGYEQYF
TRBV27	TRBD1	TRBJ2-3	NA	TGTGCCAGCAGTCTGAGGCCTACCGGGACAGGGAGAGCAGATACGCAGTATTTT	CASSLRPTGTGRADTQYF
TRBV5-1	NA	TRBJ1-1	NA	TGCGCCAGCAGCTCTTTGACAGGACTTGAAGCTTTCTTT	CASSSLTGLEAFF
TRBV27	TRBD1	TRBJ2-7	NA	TGTGCCAGCAGTTCACCGGGACAGTCCTACGAGCAGTACTTC	CASSSPGQSYEQYF
TRBV6-1	TRBD2	TRBJ2-7	NA	TGTGCCAGCAGTGATCGGACGGCGCGGGAGACCTTATCCTACGAGCAGTACTTC	CASSDRTARETLSYEQYF
TRBV11-2	TRBD2	TRBJ2-1	once	TGTGCCAGCAGCTTAGGCCAGCGGGGGGGCTACAATGAGCAGTTCTTC	CASSLGQRGGYNEQFF
TRBV6-2/TRBV6-3	TRBD1	TRBJ2-1	once	TGTGCCAGCAGCTTACAGGGGGCTGTATCCTACAATGAGCAGTTCTTC	CASSLQGAVSYNEQFF
TRBV27	TRBD2	TRBJ2-1	NA	TGTGCCAGCAGACCGGGACTAGCGGGTACCCTAACCTCCTACAATGAGCAGTTCTTC	CASRPGLAGTLTSYNEQFF
TRBV5-6	TRBD2	TRBJ2-1	NA	TGTGCCAGCAGCACTACCGGGACTAGAGATGAGCAGTTCTTC	CASSTTGTRDEQFF
TRBV2	TRBD1	TRBJ1-4	few	TGTGCCAGCAGTGGGGACAGGGGGACTAATGAAAAACTGTTTTTT	CASSGDRGTNEKLFF
TRBV7-6	NA	TRBJ1-6	NA	TGTGTCAGCAGCCAGGCCAGATATAATTCACCCCTCCACTTT	CVSSQARYNSPLHF
TRBV10-3	TRBD1	TRBJ1-1	NA	TGTGCCACCTCACAGGGGACCCCGGGGACTGAAGCTTTCTTT	CATSQGTPGTEAFF
TRBV7-2	TRBD1	TRBJ1-4	NA	TGTGCCAGCGGACAGGGGGCGATTAATGAAAAACTGTTTTTT	CASGQGAINEKLFF
TRBV7-2	NA	TRBJ2-2	NA	TGTGCCAGCAGCTTACCTATATCCCGTCAGGGGATTACCGGGGAGCTGTTTTTT	CASSLPISRQGITGELFF
TRBV7-6	TRBD2	TRBJ2-5	NA	TGTGCCAGCAGCTTAGGACTAGCGGGAGGTTTACAAGAGACCCAGTACTTC	CASSLGLAGGLQETQYF
TRBV6-5	TRBD1	TRBJ1-5	few	TGTGCCAGCAGTTACTCAGGACAGGGCCGCCAGCCCCAGCATTTT	CASSYSGQGRQPQHF
TRBV7-2	TRBD1	TRBJ2-3	NA	TGTGCCAGCAGCTTATTACCGCCGGGACAGGGGTCAGATACGCAGTATTTT	CASSLLPPGQGSDTQYF
TRBV15	NA	TRBJ1-5	NA	TGTGCCACCAGCAGAGATGGCTTTGGCCAGGGAAATCAGCCCCAGCATTTT	CATSRDGFGQGNQPQHF
TRBV28	TRBD2	TRBJ2-1	NA	TGTGCCAGCAGGTCTAGCGGGAGGGCACATGAGCAGTTCTTC	CASRSSGRAHEQFF
TRBV4-1	TRBD1	TRBJ2-7	once	TGCGCCAGCAGCCAACCCGACAGGGGAATCTACGAGCAGTACTTC	CASSQPDRGIYEQYF
TRBV14	NA	TRBJ2-2	NA	TGTGCCAGCAGCCATCCACTAGTCGGGGAGCTGTTTTTT	CASSHPLVGELFF
TRBV18	TRBD1	TRBJ2-7	few	TGTGCCAGCTCACCACCGTATACAGGGGGCCAATCCTACGAGCAGTACTTC	CASSPPYTGGQSYEQYF
TRBV12-3/TRBV12-4	TRBD1	TRBJ1-2	NA	TGTGCCAGCAGTTTAGGGACAGGGGATAGCTACACCTTC	CASSLGTGDSYTF